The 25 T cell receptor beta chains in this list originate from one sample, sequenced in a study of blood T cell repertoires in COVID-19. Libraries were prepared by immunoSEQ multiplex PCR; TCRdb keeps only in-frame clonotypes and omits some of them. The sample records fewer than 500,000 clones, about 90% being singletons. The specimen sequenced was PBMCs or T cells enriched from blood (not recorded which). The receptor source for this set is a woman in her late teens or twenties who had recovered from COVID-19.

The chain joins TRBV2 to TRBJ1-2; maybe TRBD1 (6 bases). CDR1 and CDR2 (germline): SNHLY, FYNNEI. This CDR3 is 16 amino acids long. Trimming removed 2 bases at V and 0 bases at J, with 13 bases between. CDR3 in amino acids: CASSELQGVSNYGYTF. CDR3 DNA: TGTGCCAGCAGTGAATTACAGGGAGTCTCTAACTATGGCTACACCTTC.

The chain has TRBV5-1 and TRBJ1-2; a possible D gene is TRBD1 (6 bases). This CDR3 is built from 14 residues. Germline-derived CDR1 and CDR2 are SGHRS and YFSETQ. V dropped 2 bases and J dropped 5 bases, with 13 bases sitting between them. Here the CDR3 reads CASSLTGGLYGYTF. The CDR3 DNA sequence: TGCGCCAGCAGCTTAACCGGGGGGCTGTATGGCTACACCTTC.

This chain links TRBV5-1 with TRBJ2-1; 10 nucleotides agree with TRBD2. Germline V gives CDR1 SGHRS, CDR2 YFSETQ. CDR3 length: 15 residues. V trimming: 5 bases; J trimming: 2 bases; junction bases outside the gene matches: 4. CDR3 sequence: CASSQLAGPYNEQFF. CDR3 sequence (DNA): TGCGCCAGCAGTCAACTAGCGGGGCCCTACAATGAGCAGTTCTTC. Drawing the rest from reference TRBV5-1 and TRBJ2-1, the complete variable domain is KAGVTQTPRYLIKTRGQQVTLSCSPISGHRSVSWYQQTPGQGLQFLFEYFSETQRNKGNFPGRFSGRQFSNSRSEMNVSTLELGDSALYLCASSQLAGPYNEQFFGPGTRLTVL.

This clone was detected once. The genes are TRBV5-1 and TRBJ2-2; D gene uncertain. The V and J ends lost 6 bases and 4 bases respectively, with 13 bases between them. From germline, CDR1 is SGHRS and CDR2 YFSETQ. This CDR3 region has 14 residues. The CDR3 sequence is CASKVQATTGELFF. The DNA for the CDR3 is TGCGCCAGCAAGGTTCAGGCAACCACCGGGGAGCTGTTTTTT.

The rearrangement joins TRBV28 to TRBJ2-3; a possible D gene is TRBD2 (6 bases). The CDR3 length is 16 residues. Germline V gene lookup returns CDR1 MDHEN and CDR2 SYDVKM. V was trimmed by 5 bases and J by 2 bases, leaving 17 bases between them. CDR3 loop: CASSPVTRPLTDTQYF. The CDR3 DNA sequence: TGTGCCAGCAGTCCTGTGACTAGGCCCCTCACAGATACGCAGTATTTT.

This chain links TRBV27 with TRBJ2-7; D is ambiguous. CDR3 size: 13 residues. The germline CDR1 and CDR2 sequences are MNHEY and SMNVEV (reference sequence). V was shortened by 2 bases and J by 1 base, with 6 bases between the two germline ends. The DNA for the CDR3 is TGTGCCAGCAGTTTAGGCCGTTCCTACGAGCAGTACTTC. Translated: CASSLGRSYEQYF.

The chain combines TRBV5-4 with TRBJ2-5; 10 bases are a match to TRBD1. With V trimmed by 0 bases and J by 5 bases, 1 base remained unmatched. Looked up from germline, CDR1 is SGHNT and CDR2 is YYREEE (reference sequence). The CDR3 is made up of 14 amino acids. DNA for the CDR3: TGTGCCAGCAGCTTGGCGGGACAGGGGGAGACCCAGTACTTC. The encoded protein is CASSLAGQGETQYF.

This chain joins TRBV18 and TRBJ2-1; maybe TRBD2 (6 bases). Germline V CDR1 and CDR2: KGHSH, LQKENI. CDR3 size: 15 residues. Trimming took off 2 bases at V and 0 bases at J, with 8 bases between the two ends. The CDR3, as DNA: TGTGCCAGCTCACCAGCGGGGAGCTCCTACAATGAGCAGTTCTTC. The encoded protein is CASSPAGSSYNEQFF.

Here the CDR3 DNA reads TGTGCCATAGACAGGGGGTACGGAGATGAGCAGTTCTTC. Protein product: CAIDRGYGDEQFF. The chain is built from TRBV7-9 and TRBJ2-1; 9 nucleotides align to TRBD1. This CDR3 is 13 amino acids long. Germline CDR1 reads SEHNR; CDR2 reads FQNEAQ (reference sequence). The J segment lost 8 bases and the V segment lost 10 bases, leaving 9 bases of the junction unmatched.

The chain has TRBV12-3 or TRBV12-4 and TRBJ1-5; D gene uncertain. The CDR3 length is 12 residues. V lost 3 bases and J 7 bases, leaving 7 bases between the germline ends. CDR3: CASSFTIQPQHF. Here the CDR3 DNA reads TGTGCCAGCAGTTTCACAATCCAGCCCCAGCATTTT.

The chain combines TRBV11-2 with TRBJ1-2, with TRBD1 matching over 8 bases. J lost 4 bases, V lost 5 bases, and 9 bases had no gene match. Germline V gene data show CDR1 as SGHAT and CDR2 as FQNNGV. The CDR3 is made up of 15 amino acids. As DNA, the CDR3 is TGTGCCAGCAGCCCTCAGGGGGCCGGCGGCTATGGCTACACCTTC. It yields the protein CASSPQGAGGYGYTF.

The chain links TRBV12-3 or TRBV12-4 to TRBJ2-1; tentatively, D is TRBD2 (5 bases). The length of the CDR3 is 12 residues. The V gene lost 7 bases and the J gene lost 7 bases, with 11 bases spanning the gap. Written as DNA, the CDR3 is TGTGCCAGCACCATTTCGGGGAATGAGCAGTTCTTC. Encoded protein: CASTISGNEQFF.

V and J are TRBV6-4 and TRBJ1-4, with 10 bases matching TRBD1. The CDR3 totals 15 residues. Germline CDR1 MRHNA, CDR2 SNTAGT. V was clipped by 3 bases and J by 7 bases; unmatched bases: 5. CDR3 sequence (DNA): TGTGCCAGCAGTGAGGGACAGGGGAGCGGTGAAAAACTGTTTTTT. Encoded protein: CASSEGQGSGEKLFF.

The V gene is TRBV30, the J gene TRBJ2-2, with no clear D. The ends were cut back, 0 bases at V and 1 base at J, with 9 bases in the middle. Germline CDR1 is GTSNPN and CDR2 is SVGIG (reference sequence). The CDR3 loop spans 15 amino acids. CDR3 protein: CAWSVFSGNTGELFF. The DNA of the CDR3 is TGTGCCTGGAGTGTATTTTCGGGGAACACCGGGGAGCTGTTTTTT.

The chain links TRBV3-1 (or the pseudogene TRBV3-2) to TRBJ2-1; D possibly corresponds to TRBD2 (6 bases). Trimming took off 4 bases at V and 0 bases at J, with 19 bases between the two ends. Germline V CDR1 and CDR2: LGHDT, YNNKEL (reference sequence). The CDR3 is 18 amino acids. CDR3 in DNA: TGTGCCAGCAGCCCCCCCGTGGTCGGGGGAAGCTCCTACAATGAGCAGTTCTTC. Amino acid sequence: CASSPPVVGGSSYNEQFF.

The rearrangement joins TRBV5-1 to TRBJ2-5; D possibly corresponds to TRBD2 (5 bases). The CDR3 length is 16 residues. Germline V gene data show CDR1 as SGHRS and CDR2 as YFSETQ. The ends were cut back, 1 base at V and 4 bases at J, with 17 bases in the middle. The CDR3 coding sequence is TGCGCCAGCAGCTTGTCAGGACCCCGAGAGGGAGAGACCCAGTACTTC. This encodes CASSLSGPREGETQYF.

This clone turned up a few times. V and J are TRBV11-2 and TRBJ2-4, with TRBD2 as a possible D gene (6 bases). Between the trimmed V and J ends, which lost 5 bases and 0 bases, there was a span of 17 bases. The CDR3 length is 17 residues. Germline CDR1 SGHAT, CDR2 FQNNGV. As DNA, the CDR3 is TGTGCCAGCAGCCCACGACGGGGGATTGGAGCCAAAAACATTCAGTACTTC. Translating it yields CASSPRRGIGAKNIQYF.

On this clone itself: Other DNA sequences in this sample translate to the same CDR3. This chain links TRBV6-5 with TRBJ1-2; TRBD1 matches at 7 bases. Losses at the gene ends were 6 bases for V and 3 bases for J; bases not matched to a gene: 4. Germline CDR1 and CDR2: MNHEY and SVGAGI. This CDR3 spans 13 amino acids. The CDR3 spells CASSPGTDYGYTF. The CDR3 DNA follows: TGTGCCAGCAGCCCAGGGACAGACTATGGCTACACCTTC.

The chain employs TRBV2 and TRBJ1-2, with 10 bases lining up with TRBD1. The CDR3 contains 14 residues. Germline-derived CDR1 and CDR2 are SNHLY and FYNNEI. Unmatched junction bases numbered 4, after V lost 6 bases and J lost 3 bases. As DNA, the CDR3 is TGTGCCAGCAGGGATGGGACAGGGGACTATGGCTACACCTTC. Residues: CASRDGTGDYGYTF.

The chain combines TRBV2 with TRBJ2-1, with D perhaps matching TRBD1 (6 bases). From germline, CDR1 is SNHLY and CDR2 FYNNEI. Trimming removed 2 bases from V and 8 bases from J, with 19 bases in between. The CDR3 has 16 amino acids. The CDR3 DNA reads TGTGCCAGCAGTGAATTCTGGACAGAAGGAGTACATGAGCAGTTCTTC. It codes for CASSEFWTEGVHEQFF.

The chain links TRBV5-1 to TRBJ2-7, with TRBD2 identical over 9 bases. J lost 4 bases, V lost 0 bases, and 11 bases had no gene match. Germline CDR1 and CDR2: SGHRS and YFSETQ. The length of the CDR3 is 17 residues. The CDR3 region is CASSLGRLADETYEQYF. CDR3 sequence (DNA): TGCGCCAGCAGCTTGGGGAGACTAGCGGACGAAACATACGAGCAGTACTTC. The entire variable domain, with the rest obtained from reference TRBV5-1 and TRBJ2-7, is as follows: KAGVTQTPRYLIKTRGQQVTLSCSPISGHRSVSWYQQTPGQGLQFLFEYFSETQRNKGNFPGRFSGRQFSNSRSEMNVSTLELGDSALYLCASSLGRLADETYEQYFGPGTRLTVT.

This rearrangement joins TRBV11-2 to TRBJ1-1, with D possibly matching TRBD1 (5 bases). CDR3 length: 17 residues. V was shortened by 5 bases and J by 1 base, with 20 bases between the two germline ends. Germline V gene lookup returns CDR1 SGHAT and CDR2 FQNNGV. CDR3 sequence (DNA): TGTGCCAGCAGCCGGGGGAAGGCCGGGATAGGGAACACTGAAGCTTTCTTT. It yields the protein CASSRGKAGIGNTEAFF.

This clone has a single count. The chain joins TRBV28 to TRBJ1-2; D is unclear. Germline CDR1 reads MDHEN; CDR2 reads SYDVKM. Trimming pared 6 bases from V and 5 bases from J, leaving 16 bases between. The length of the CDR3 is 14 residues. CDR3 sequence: CASRLKGVGYGYTF. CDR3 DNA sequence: TGTGCCAGCAGACTGAAGGGAGTCGGATATGGCTACACCTTC.

The CDR3: CASTLGGANVLTF. CDR3 bases: TGTGCCAGCACCCTCGGGGGGGCCAACGTCCTGACTTTC. The rearrangement joins TRBV5-4 to TRBJ2-6; D gene ambiguous. This CDR3 has 13 amino acids. Germline assignment: CDR1 SGHNT and CDR2 YYREEE (reference sequence). Trimming took off 6 bases at V and 4 bases at J, with 8 bases between the two ends.

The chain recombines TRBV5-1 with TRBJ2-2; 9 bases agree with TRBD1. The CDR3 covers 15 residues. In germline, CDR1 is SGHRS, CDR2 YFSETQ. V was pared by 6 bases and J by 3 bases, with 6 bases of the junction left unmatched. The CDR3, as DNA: TGCGCCAGCACCCGGACAGGGGAGGACACCGGGGAGCTGTTTTTT. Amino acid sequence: CASTRTGEDTGELFF.